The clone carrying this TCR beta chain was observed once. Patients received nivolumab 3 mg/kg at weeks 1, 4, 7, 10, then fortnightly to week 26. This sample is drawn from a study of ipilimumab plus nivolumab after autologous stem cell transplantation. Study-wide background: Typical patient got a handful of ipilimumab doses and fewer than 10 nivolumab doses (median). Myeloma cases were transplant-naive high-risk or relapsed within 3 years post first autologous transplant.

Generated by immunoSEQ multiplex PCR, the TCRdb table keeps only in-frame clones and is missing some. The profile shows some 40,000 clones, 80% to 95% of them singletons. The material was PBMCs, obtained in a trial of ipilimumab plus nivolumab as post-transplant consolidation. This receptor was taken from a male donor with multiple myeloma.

The CDR3 protein is CASTPVKVMNTEAFF. CDR3 DNA sequence: TGTGCCAGCACCCCCGTTAAGGTCATGAACACTGAAGCTTTCTTT. The rearrangement uses TRBV11-2 and TRBJ1-1; D call uncertain. Between the trimmed V and J ends, which lost 7 bases and 0 bases, there was a span of 15 bases. The germline gives CDR1 SGHAT, CDR2 FQNNGV. This CDR3 comprises 15 residues.